The 32 T cell receptor beta chains given below trace back to one sample, sequenced in a study of T cells after posttransplantation cyclophosphamide. Produced via immunoSEQ multiplex PCR; TCRdb's table is partial and in-frame only. The data show roughly 42,000 clones, with none appearing a single time. The source material was PBMCs. These TCRs come from a woman aged 45-65 years in good health and a related stem cell transplant donor.

This clone has at least ten counts. The gene calls are TRBV27 and TRBJ1-2, with TRBD1 matching over 10 bases. Trimming at V came to 8 bases and at J to 4 bases, leaving 4 bases not matched to a gene. The CDR3 extends over 13 amino acids. Germline CDR1 MNHEY, CDR2 SMNVEV (reference sequence). In DNA, the CDR3 is TGTGCCAGCGGGGACAGGGGAAGCTATGGCTACACCTTC. It yields the protein CASGDRGSYGYTF.

V is TRBV27 and J is TRBJ1-2, with TRBD1 matching over 9 bases. The CDR3 has 14 residues. Germline loops: CDR1 MNHEY, CDR2 SMNVEV (reference sequence). The V and J ends lost 4 bases and 2 bases, in that order; junction bases with no gene match: 2. Here the CDR3 DNA reads TGTGCCAGCAGTTACAGGGGGCGGAACTATGGCTACACCTTC. It is translated as CASSYRGRNYGYTF.

This clone has a count of ten or more. The chain uses TRBV5-8 and TRBJ1-1; weak D call: TRBD1 (5 bases). Trimming removed 2 bases from V and 10 bases from J, with 12 bases in between. Germline V gene data show CDR1 as SGHTS and CDR2 as YDEGEE. The CDR3 loop spans 12 amino acids. This chain's CDR3 is CASSFAGLGAFF. The CDR3, as DNA: TGTGCCAGCAGCTTTGCGGGGCTGGGAGCTTTCTTT.

This clone was counted at least ten times. This sequence joins TRBV4-2 and TRBJ2-7; D may be TRBD1 (5 bases). The CDR3 is made up of 15 amino acids. V was pared by 1 base and J by 2 bases, with 12 bases between. Germline loops: CDR1 LGHNA, CDR2 YNFKEQ. Here the CDR3 reads CASSQVETAAYEQYF. The CDR3 coding sequence is TGTGCCAGCAGCCAAGTGGAGACAGCAGCCTACGAGCAGTACTTC.

The rearrangement uses TRBV11-3 and TRBJ2-5; 7 positions agree with TRBD2. The better agreement between TRBJ2-7 and the DNA end casts doubt on the J call. Germline V gene data show CDR1 as SGHNT and CDR2 as YENEEA. The CDR3 extends over 14 amino acids. The CDR3 spells CASSRGGSSYEQYF. As DNA, the CDR3 is TGTGCCAGCAGCCGGGGAGGGAGCTCCTACGAGCAGTACTTC.

This clone was seen repeatedly, ten times or more. The chain is built from TRBV19 and TRBJ2-5, with D tentatively TRBD2 (6 bases). Trimming took 5 bases from V and 5 from J, leaving 12 bases between them. Germline V lookup: CDR1 LNHDA, CDR2 SQIVND (reference sequence). This CDR3 is built from 13 residues. CDR3 protein: CASSVLAQETQYF. CDR3 DNA: TGTGCCAGTAGTGTCCTAGCGCAGGAGACCCAGTACTTC.

This clone occurred many times. The rearrangement links TRBV19 to TRBJ1-4; 12 bases match TRBD1. The V gene's germline CDR1 is LNHDA and CDR2 SQIVND (reference sequence). V was pared by 9 bases and J by 16 bases, with 9 bases of the junction left unmatched. The CDR3 length is 12 residues. This chain's CDR3 is CARRPGTGGKFF. In DNA form, the CDR3 reads TGTGCCAGGAGACCCGGGACAGGGGGCAAGTTTTTT.

This clone turned up a few times. The rearrangement joins TRBV28 to TRBJ1-2; no clear D. V was trimmed by 3 bases and J by 2 bases, leaving 13 bases between them. Looked up from germline, CDR1 is MDHEN and CDR2 is SYDVKM. CDR3 length: 15 residues. CDR3 sequence reads: CASSFRSEPNYGYTF. CDR3 sequence (DNA): TGTGCCAGCAGTTTCCGGAGTGAGCCCAACTATGGCTACACCTTC.

This clone came up many times. The chain combines TRBV7-2 with TRBJ1-2; TRBD1 is a possible D gene (5 bases). CDR3 length: 14 residues. Germline V lookup: CDR1 SGHTA, CDR2 FQGNSA. Trimming took off 7 bases at V and 8 bases at J, with 20 bases between the two ends. The DNA of the CDR3 is TGTGCCAGCACCCAGAGGCGGGGGGGGTGGGGCTACACCTTC. Protein: CASTQRRGGWGYTF.

This clone was seen at least ten times. The CDR3 loop is CSVVLAGGSSYEQYF. For the CDR3, the DNA is TGCAGCGTTGTACTAGCGGGGGGGAGCTCCTACGAGCAGTACTTC. The rearrangement uses TRBV29-1 and TRBJ2-7; 13 nucleotides align to TRBD2. This CDR3 has 15 residues. Germline trimming cut 4 bases from V and 0 bases from J; bases unmatched to any gene: 3. Germline lookup yields CDR1 SQVTM and CDR2 ANQGSEA.

Only a few counts were recorded for this clone. A single base is all that separates this from a far larger clone, so a read error is likely. The final CDR3 position lacks the conserved phenylalanine or tryptophan, pointing to a likely read error. V and J are TRBV2 and TRBJ2-3; D is possibly TRBD2 (5 bases). Trimming stripped 5 bases from V and 7 bases from J, with 10 bases between. The CDR3 loop spans 12 amino acids. CDR1 and CDR2 (germline): SNHLY, FYNNEI. The CDR3 loop reads CASSRGPYTQYL. The CDR3 nucleotides are TGTGCCAGCAGTCGCGGGCCTTATACGCAGTATCTT.

This clone was seen repeatedly, ten times or more. This chain joins TRBV9 and TRBJ2-3; 10 nucleotides align to TRBD2. After removal of 4 bases from V and 5 bases from J, the junction contained 7 bases not matched to a gene. CDR3 length: 15 residues. In germline, CDR1 is SGDLS, CDR2 YYNGEE. In nucleotides, the CDR3 is TGTGCCAGCAGCTCTAGACTAGCGGGTGGAGATACGCAGTATTTT. Amino acids: CASSSRLAGGDTQYF.

At least ten counts were recorded for this clone. The CDR3 coding sequence is TGTGCCAGCAGTTTATTACAGGGGGGCAATCAGCCCCAGCATTTT. Protein product: CASSLLQGGNQPQHF. The V and J genes are TRBV27 and TRBJ1-5; TRBD1 agrees at 8 bases. The CDR3 loop spans 15 amino acids. CDR1 MNHEY and CDR2 SMNVEV come from the germline V gene (reference sequence). Germline trimming cut 1 base from V and 2 bases from J; bases unmatched to any gene: 1.

This clone came up many times. The chain uses TRBV5-4 and TRBJ1-2; TRBD1 matches at 7 bases. The CDR3 extends over 16 amino acids. The V gene's germline CDR1 is SGHNT and CDR2 YYREEE (reference sequence). The V and J ends lost 4 bases and 2 bases, in that order; junction bases with no gene match: 11. The CDR3 DNA is TGTGCCAGCAGCACGGCCCCCGGGACAGCAAACTATGGCTACACCTTC. It codes for CASSTAPGTANYGYTF.

Ten or more counts support this clone. The V and J genes are TRBV2 and TRBJ2-7, with a tentative D call TRBD1 (6 bases). The CDR3 runs to 18 residues. Looked up from germline, CDR1 is SNHLY and CDR2 is FYNNEI. The V and J ends lost 5 bases and 3 bases respectively, with 26 bases between them. CDR3 residues: CASSSVDRQTDIIYEQYF. The CDR3 DNA follows: TGTGCCAGCAGTTCAGTCGACAGGCAAACAGATATAATCTACGAGCAGTACTTC.

This clone was detected ten times or more. The CDR3 reads CSVLGLEGYEQYF. As DNA, the CDR3 is TGCAGCGTTCTCGGACTGGAAGGCTACGAGCAGTACTTC. J is TRBJ2-7 and V is TRBV29-1, with D maybe TRBD2 (5 bases). V was clipped by 5 bases and J by 3 bases, with 14 bases between them. Germline V gene data show CDR1 as SQVTM and CDR2 as ANQGSEA. The CDR3 totals 13 residues.

This clone showed up many times. V usage is TRBV28 and J usage is TRBJ2-3; 9 bases are shared with TRBD2. Germline V gene lookup returns CDR1 MDHEN and CDR2 SYDVKM. This CDR3 spans 15 amino acids. J lost 2 bases, V lost 2 bases, and 2 bases had no gene match. In DNA, the CDR3 is TGTGCCAGCAGTTTAGCGGGGGGGCCCACAGATACGCAGTATTTT. Protein sequence: CASSLAGGPTDTQYF.

This clone was detected ten times or more. CDR3 sequence reads: CASSIRGGVTDTQYF. The CDR3 bases are TGTGCCAGTAGTATTAGGGGGGGGGTCACAGATACGCAGTATTTT. V and J are TRBV19 and TRBJ2-3; tentative D call: TRBD2 (7 bases). V was clipped by 3 bases and J by 2 bases, with 12 bases between them. The CDR3 totals 15 residues. The germline V gene has CDR1 LNHDA and CDR2 SQIVND (reference sequence).

The sample holds many counts of this clone. The chain is built from TRBV12-5 and TRBJ1-1; TRBD1 is a possible D gene (5 bases). Germline loops: CDR1 LGHNT, CDR2 FRNRAP. Between the trimmed V and J ends, which lost 0 bases and 1 base, there was a span of 9 bases. This CDR3 is built from 15 residues. The CDR3 sequence: CASGLVLTGNTEAFF. The CDR3 coding sequence is TGTGCTAGTGGTTTGGTCCTCACAGGGAACACTGAAGCTTTCTTT.

In this sample, this clone turned up many times. This chain joins TRBV20-1 and TRBJ1-2; 7 nucleotides agree with TRBD1. This CDR3 has 11 amino acids. The germline V gene has CDR1 DFQATT and CDR2 SNEGSKA (reference sequence). V was pared by 3 bases and J by 7 bases, with 2 bases of the junction left unmatched. The CDR3 sequence is CSARAGGGYTF. The CDR3 DNA is TGCAGTGCTAGGGCAGGGGGTGGCTACACCTTC.

This clone was counted at least ten times. This chain links TRBV7-9 with TRBJ1-5; D perhaps matches TRBD1 (6 bases). V lost 5 bases and J 3 bases, leaving 11 bases between the germline ends. The CDR3 spans 14 residues. Germline V lookup: CDR1 SEHNR, CDR2 FQNEAQ (reference sequence). CDR3 DNA: TGTGCCAGCAGCGCCGGGACAAACAATCAGCCCCAGCATTTT. The encoded protein is CASSAGTNNQPQHF.

This clone was detected many times. The V and J genes are TRBV7-9 and TRBJ1-4; no firm D call. The V gene lost 5 bases and the J gene lost 4 bases, with 14 bases spanning the gap. This CDR3 is built from 15 residues. Germline loops: CDR1 SEHNR, CDR2 FQNEAQ (reference sequence). The CDR3 DNA is TGTGCCAGCAGCCCTAAAACTCCCCTTAATGAAAAACTGTTTTTT. Encoded protein: CASSPKTPLNEKLFF.

In its sample, this clone was seen many times. The chain combines TRBV7-2 with TRBJ1-1; tentative D call: TRBD1 (6 bases). The V and J ends lost 4 bases and 11 bases respectively, with 20 bases between them. The CDR3 has 14 amino acids. The germline V gene encodes CDR1 SGHTA and CDR2 FQGNSA. The CDR3 loop reads CASSSFGQLSEAFF. CDR3 coding DNA: TGTGCCAGCAGCTCCTTCGGACAGCTCAGCGAGGCTTTCTTT.

This clone showed up just a few times. The rearrangement uses TRBV5-4 and TRBJ1-2, with TRBD1 identical over 7 bases. Germline V gene data show CDR1 as SGHNT and CDR2 as YYREEE (reference sequence). Unmatched junction bases numbered 5, after V lost 0 bases and J lost 3 bases. The CDR3 is 15 amino acids. The CDR3 DNA reads as TGTGCCAGCAGCTTGGGCCTTCAGGGGGACTATGGCTACACCTTC. This gives the protein CASSLGLQGDYGYTF.

This clone was seen many times. J is TRBJ1-4 and V is TRBV7-2; TRBD1 aligns across 8 bases. Per germline, CDR1 SGHTA and CDR2 FQGNSA. After removal of 5 bases from V and 7 bases from J, the junction contained 6 bases not matched to a gene. The CDR3 spans 14 residues. This chain's CDR3 is CASSADRGVEKLFF. Here the CDR3 DNA reads TGTGCCAGCAGCGCTGACAGGGGTGTTGAAAAACTGTTTTTT. The variable domain in full, with the rest retrieved from reference TRBV7-2 and TRBJ1-4, is GAGVSQSPSNKVTEKGKDVELRCDPISGHTALYWYRQSLGQGLEFLIYFQGNSAPDKSGLPSDRFSAERTGGSVSTLTIQRTQQEDSAVYLCASSADRGVEKLFFGSGTQLSVL.

This clone was detected ten times or more. This chain connects TRBV6-6 to TRBJ2-1; 8 bases are shared with TRBD2. This CDR3 region has 15 residues. V lost 0 bases, J lost 2 bases, and 0 bases stayed unmatched. Germline CDR1 MNHNY, CDR2 SVGAGI (reference sequence). The CDR3 sequence is CASSYSSGAYNEQFF. CDR3 DNA: TGTGCCAGCAGTTACTCTAGCGGGGCCTACAATGAGCAGTTCTTC.

The table lists this clone with many counts. This CDR3 reads CASQGAQYF. As DNA, the CDR3 is TGTGCCAGTCAGGGTGCCCAGTACTTC. This chain links TRBV6-1 with TRBJ2-5; TRBD1 is a possible D gene (5 bases). The V and J ends lost 9 bases and 9 bases respectively, with 8 bases between them. The CDR3 contains 9 residues. The germline gives CDR1 MNHNS, CDR2 SASEGT.

Many counts were recorded for this clone. The V gene is TRBV19, the J gene TRBJ1-5; D not certain. This CDR3 contains 18 residues. V shed 6 bases and J shed 5 bases, with 26 bases lying between them. Germline assignment: CDR1 LNHDA and CDR2 SQIVND (reference sequence). CDR3 in amino acids: CASSPLGIGLPIDQPQHF. The CDR3 DNA reads TGTGCCAGTAGCCCCCTCGGGATTGGGCTCCCCATCGATCAGCCCCAGCATTTT.

At least ten counts were recorded for this clone. The chain couples TRBV5-1 to TRBJ1-2; 8 bases line up with TRBD1. This CDR3 contains 15 residues. V trimming: 2 bases; J trimming: 4 bases; junction bases outside the gene matches: 7. Germline-derived CDR1 and CDR2 are SGHRS and YFSETQ. In nucleotides, the CDR3 is TGCGCCAGCAGCTTTGACAGGGGAGGCGGCTATGGCTACACCTTC. It codes for CASSFDRGGGYGYTF.

There are many counts of this clone. V is TRBV6-5 and J is TRBJ1-2; 8 bases align to TRBD1. From germline, CDR1 is MNHEY and CDR2 SVGAGI. The V gene end was trimmed by 0 bases and the J gene end by 8 bases; junction bases not matched to a gene: 8. The CDR3 is made up of 15 amino acids. The CDR3 bases are TGTGCCAGCAGTTACTCGACACGCGCAGGGGGCGGCTACACCTTC. It codes for CASSYSTRAGGGYTF.

This clone was detected ten times or more. CDR3 in amino acids: CSVKGNNQPQHF. In DNA form, the CDR3 reads TGCAGCGTTAAGGGGAACAATCAGCCCCAGCATTTT. The V and J genes are TRBV29-1 and TRBJ1-5; maybe TRBD1 (5 bases). The V end was cut by 5 bases, the J end by 3 bases, with 8 bases between. CDR3 length equals 12 residues. Germline V gene sequence: CDR1 SQVTM, CDR2 ANQGSEA.

This clone appeared many times. For the CDR3, the DNA is TGTGCCAGCAGCTCGGTTCATAATGAAAAACTGTTTTTT. It codes for CASSSVHNEKLFF. This rearrangement joins TRBV7-9 to TRBJ1-4; D is undetermined. V shed 4 bases and J shed 4 bases, with 7 bases lying between them. The CDR3 sequence is 13 residues long. CDR1 and CDR2 (germline): SEHNR, FQNEAQ (reference sequence).